The present T cell receptor (beta chain) was sequenced within a study of PD-1 blockade in classical Hodgkin lymphoma (dated by TCRdb to 2018 to 2020). Broadly, across the study: Nivolumab dosing was 3 mg/kg intravenously every 2 weeks, continuing until either disease progression or unacceptable toxicity. The study used TCR beta sequencing and CyTOF to define a peripheral blood immune signature of response to PD-1 blockade in classical Hodgkin lymphoma. Broad study findings and their caveats: By C4D1, a significant rise was seen in CD4+ TCR diversity but not in CD8+ TCR diversity (p=0.0027 vs p=0.16), and the rise was most apparent among complete responders (p=0.02). Trial patients achieving complete response had baseline diversity similar to newly diagnosed patients, whereas partial responders and progressors had significantly lower diversity. Lower diversity was seen in patients whose nivolumab began less than 1 year after ASCT, and these patients were left out of later analyses so that immune reconstitution would not confound the results. The study was limited to a single clinical trial cohort, and causes of repertoire differences, possibly disease activity or prior therapy, remained undefined. Baseline TCR diversity was reported to be lower in newly diagnosed patients than in healthy donors and to be lower still in relapsed/refractory patients.

The count of this clone is one. Its target antigen remains unknown. Per-base qualities were not stored, and no clone one base away is much larger. The meaning of the sample's time point label: cycle 4 day 1 (C4D1), after five to seven weeks of nivolumab. All trial patients had relapsed after autologous stem cell transplantation, with cohorts A, B and C differing in prior brentuximab vedotin exposure. The trial cohort comprised about 60 patients with relapsed/refractory classical Hodgkin lymphoma whose best overall responses were complete response, partial response or progressive disease. Single-agent nivolumab was administered to trial patients in the multi-cohort phase II CheckMate 205 trial. Best overall response was determined by an independent review committee according to the 2007 International Working Group response criteria. PBMCs from the trial were collected at three points: immediately before nivolumab initiation (C1D1), and during therapy at cycle 2 day 1 and cycle 4 day 1. After peripheral blood was drawn into 8 mL Vacutainer Cell Preparation Tubes, PBMCs were isolated by centrifugation and then cryopreserved.

Sequences SGHRS (CDR1) and YFSETQ (CDR2) are obtained from the germline V gene. Trimming at the junction amounts to 2 bases on V and 3 bases on J, and the germline ends lie 12 bases apart. From cysteine to phenylalanine, the CDR3 is 15 amino acids long. Here the CDR3 DNA is all that survives: 45 bases in frame from base 1. Genomic DNA was extracted with the Qiagen DNeasy kit from unsorted PBMCs and from negatively selected CD4+ and CD8+ fractions. TCR beta CDR3 regions were amplified by immunoSEQ multiplex PCR using primers annealing to V and J segments. Amplification bias was minimized using a synthetic immune receptor repertoire, and residual bias was removed computationally after sequencing. From the authors' description of their analysis: Custom Python scripts were used to quantify repertoire diversity as the Shannon entropy index. Unsorted, CD4+ and CD8+ repertoires were examined separately, except in combined analyses, for which CD4+ and CD8+ sequences were merged in silico. A clone counted as expanded when the clone's frequency after treatment rose at least 2-fold relative to C1D1, and clones undetected at baseline were given a pseudocount of 0.5. Clones with 0 or 1 copy at C1D1 were defined as singleton clones, while clones with 2 or more copies were defined as non-singleton clones. Clones expanded in unsorted samples were assigned a CD4+, CD8+ or unknown annotation through matching of protein sequences in sorted samples from the same patient. Wilcoxon tests on paired samples were used to test changes in diversity from C1D1 to C4D1. TCRdb mirrors the immuneACCESS table, restricted to in-frame sequences. Some clones are absent from its copies; in checked studies, under half trace to an unresolved V gene, and the reason for the others is unknown. V, J and clone size are those of that table, while D and trimming were read from the DNA. For this sample the table gives about 64,000 clones, of which 85% to 95% were detected only once. The top ten constitute around 8% of the sample.

The receptor comes from a human donor with classical Hodgkin lymphoma. The source was peripheral blood mononuclear cells (PBMCs), collected before the fourth cycle of nivolumab. The chain is made from TRBV5-1 and TRBJ2-1; TRBD1 is a weak D gene call, 6 bases matching. The CDR3 in this case is CASSFTGQDYNEQFF. The base sequence is TGCGCCAGCAGCTTTACGGGACAAGACTACAATGAGCAGTTCTTC.